Below are 15 T cell receptor beta chains sequenced from a single sample in a study of T cell repertoires in cytomegalovirus infection. In TCRdb, the reads were re-called with MiXCR into one record per CDR3 protein. The table lists 150,000 to 160,000 distinct CDR3 sequences, about 25% of them singletons. Sequencing used PBMCs. Receptors were obtained from a human donor in good health (CMV status not recorded). Some clones in this sample may be carry-over from other donors' samples.

This clonotype was found many times. V usage is TRBV5-5 and J usage is TRBJ2-3; TRBD1 might be the D (5 bases). This CDR3 comprises 16 residues. Trimming stripped 1 base from V and 2 bases from J, with 14 bases between. The germline CDR1 and CDR2 sequences are SGHKS and YYEKEE (reference sequence). In DNA, the CDR3 is TGTGCCAGCAGCTTGTTGGTTGGACATATCACAGATACGCAGTATTTT. Translating gives CASSLLVGHITDTQYF.

The sample holds a few counts of this clonotype. This chain links TRBV5-6 with TRBJ1-4, with D unresolved. Deletions cut 4 bases from V and 3 bases from J, with 10 bases between. Germline loops: CDR1 SGHDT, CDR2 YYEEEE. The CDR3 totals 14 residues. CDR3 DNA sequence: TGTGCCAGCAGCACGGAGATTGCTAATGAAAAACTGTTTTTT. Its protein product is CASSTEIANEKLFF.

This clonotype turned up a few times. The chain uses TRBV19 and TRBJ1-2; 7 positions match TRBD1. The ends lost 7 bases at V and 2 bases at J; junction bases unmatched: 10. This CDR3 region has 15 residues. CDR1 and CDR2 (germline): LNHDA, SQIVND (reference sequence). CDR3: CASTTTGLRNYGYTF. The CDR3 DNA reads TGTGCCAGTACCACGACAGGGCTCCGCAACTATGGCTACACCTTC.

The CDR3 DNA reads TGTGCCAGTAGCAACCTAGCGGGAACAACTGAAGCTTTCTTT. Translation gives CASSNLAGTTEAFF. The J gene is TRBJ1-1, the V gene TRBV19; D gene unclear. Trimming took off 6 bases at V and 5 bases at J, with 16 bases between the two ends. Germline loops: CDR1 LNHDA, CDR2 SQIVND (reference sequence). This CDR3 is built from 14 residues.

This clonotype was counted between two and nine times. The chain employs TRBV29-1 and TRBJ2-5; perhaps TRBD2 as D (5 bases). There are 16 residues in the CDR3. Per germline, CDR1 SQVTM and CDR2 ANQGSEA. The V end lost 2 bases, the J end lost 5 bases, and 21 bases lay between the germline ends. The CDR3 region has the DNA TGCAGCGTTGAACCCCCGGGGAGTTACACGGGGGAGACCCAGTACTTC. Protein product: CSVEPPGSYTGETQYF.

This clonotype was counted ten times or more. V gene TRBV5-4 combines with J gene TRBJ2-5, with D possibly matching TRBD1 (5 bases). V was trimmed by 5 bases and J by 3 bases, leaving 14 bases between them. Germline CDR1 and CDR2: SGHNT and YYREEE (reference sequence). The CDR3 spans 14 residues. CDR3 DNA: TGTGCCAGCAGAGGGGTATTCACTGAAGAGACCCAGTACTTC. This gives the protein CASRGVFTEETQYF.

This clonotype came up a few times. The chain joins TRBV29-1 to TRBJ2-5, with 8 bases lining up with TRBD2. The CDR3 loop spans 13 amino acids. V gave up 6 bases and J gave up 4 bases; unmatched junction bases: 7. Germline loops: CDR1 SQVTM, CDR2 ANQGSEA. This CDR3 is CSVSGRIGETQYF. CDR3 nucleotide sequence: TGCAGCGTAAGCGGGAGAATCGGAGAGACCCAGTACTTC.

A word on this clonotype: This could be a read error, since a much larger clone is one nucleotide away. As DNA, the CDR3 is TGTGCCAGCAGCTGTAATATGGGGACAGTTGGCCAGCCCCAGCATTTT. As protein: CASSCNMGTVGQPQHF. The J gene is TRBJ1-5, the V gene TRBV25-1, with TRBD1 matching over 7 bases. Germline V lookup: CDR1 MGHDK, CDR2 SYGVNS. Trimming removed 6 bases from V and 7 bases from J; junction bases left unmatched: 15. The CDR3 sequence is 16 residues long. Full variable domain (remainder filled in from reference TRBV25-1 and TRBJ1-5): EADIYQTPRYLVIGTGKKITLECSQTMGHDKMYWYQQDPGMELHLIHYSYGVNSTEKGDLSSESTVSRIRTEHFPLTLESARPSHTSQYLCASSCNMGTVGQPQHFGDGTRLSIL.

This clonotype was counted between two and nine times. The chain uses TRBV2 and TRBJ2-7; D unresolved. The V end lost 2 bases, the J end lost 2 bases, and 10 bases lay between the germline ends. Germline V gives CDR1 SNHLY, CDR2 FYNNEI. The CDR3 totals 14 residues. The CDR3 DNA reads TGTGCCAGCAGTGAATCCCTCGGAACCTACGAGCAGTACTTC. Translated, it gives CASSESLGTYEQYF.

This clonotype was counted ten times or more. V usage is TRBV28 and J usage is TRBJ2-1; 10 nucleotides agree with TRBD2. This CDR3 is 16 amino acids long. Losses at the gene ends were 4 bases for V and 5 bases for J; bases not matched to a gene: 8. Germline V gene lookup returns CDR1 MDHEN and CDR2 SYDVKM. This chain's CDR3 is CASSSRGSGRHNEQFF. The CDR3 DNA reads as TGTGCCAGCAGTTCCCGGGGTAGCGGGAGGCACAATGAGCAGTTCTTC.

This clonotype has a handful of counts. The rearrangement joins TRBV19 to TRBJ1-1; D possibly corresponds to TRBD1 (5 bases). Per germline, CDR1 LNHDA and CDR2 SQIVND (reference sequence). CDR3 length equals 14 residues. Trimming pared 3 bases from V and 4 bases from J, leaving 12 bases between. The CDR3 reads CASSMLGQGTEAFF. The CDR3 nucleotides read TGTGCCAGTAGTATGCTTGGTCAGGGCACTGAAGCTTTCTTT.

This clonotype appeared many times. This rearrangement joins TRBV7-8 to TRBJ2-7; no clear D gene. This CDR3 region has 14 residues. V gave up 5 bases and J gave up 2 bases, with 13 bases separating them. The germline CDR1 and CDR2 sequences are SGHVS and FQNEAQ. CDR3 DNA sequence: TGTGCCAGCAGCCCACGGACGGACGCCTACGAGCAGTACTTC. Amino acids: CASSPRTDAYEQYF.

This clonotype has just a few counts. V and J are TRBV7-3 and TRBJ2-7; the match to TRBD2 covers 8 bases. J gave up 0 bases and V 5 bases, and 6 bases lay outside the gene matches. The CDR3 runs to 15 residues. CDR1 and CDR2 from the germline V gene are SGHTA and FQGTGA. The CDR3 loop is CASSESGGASYEQYF. The DNA of the CDR3 is TGTGCCAGCAGCGAGTCCGGGGGGGCCTCCTACGAGCAGTACTTC.

This clonotype was seen at least ten times. This chain connects TRBV6-2 or TRBV6-3 to TRBJ2-2; D gene uncertain. The CDR3 contains 11 residues. V was clipped by 5 bases and J by 5 bases, with 3 bases between them. CDR1 MNHEY and CDR2 SVGEGT come from the germline V gene. Here the CDR3 reads CASSRTGELFF. CDR3 nucleotides: TGTGCCAGCAGTCGGACCGGGGAGCTGTTTTTT.

This clonotype was counted many times. The rearrangement joins TRBV7-3 to TRBJ2-1, with D perhaps TRBD1 (5 bases). This CDR3 is built from 14 residues. Germline V gene sequence: CDR1 SGHTA, CDR2 FQGTGA. Trimming left V 3 bases short and J 9 bases short, with 15 bases between. The CDR3 coding sequence is TGTGCCAGCAGCTTTGACAGCAGACGTGGTGAGCAGTTCTTC. Its translation: CASSFDSRRGEQFF.